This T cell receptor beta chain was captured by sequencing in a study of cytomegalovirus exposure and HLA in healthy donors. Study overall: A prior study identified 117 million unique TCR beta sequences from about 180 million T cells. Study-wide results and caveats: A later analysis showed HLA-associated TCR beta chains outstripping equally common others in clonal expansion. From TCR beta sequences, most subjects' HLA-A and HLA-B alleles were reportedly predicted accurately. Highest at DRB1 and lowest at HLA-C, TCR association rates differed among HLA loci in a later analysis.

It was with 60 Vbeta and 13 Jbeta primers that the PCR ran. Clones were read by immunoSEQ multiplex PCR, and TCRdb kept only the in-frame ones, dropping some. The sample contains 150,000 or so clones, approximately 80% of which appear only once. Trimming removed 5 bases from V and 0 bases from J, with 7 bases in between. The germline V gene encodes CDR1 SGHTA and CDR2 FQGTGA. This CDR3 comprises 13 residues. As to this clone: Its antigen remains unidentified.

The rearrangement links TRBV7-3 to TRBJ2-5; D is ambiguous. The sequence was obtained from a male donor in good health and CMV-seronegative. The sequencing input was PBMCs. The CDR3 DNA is TGTGCCAGCAGCATCGACTACCAAGAGACCCAGTACTTC. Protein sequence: CASSIDYQETQYF.